This T cell receptor beta chain emerged from a study of shared T cell receptors in the human thymus (dated by TCRdb to about 2021). Background for the entire study: The study investigated the way shared, self-reactive T-cell receptor alpha chains are produced in the human thymus.

Trimming costs V 4 bases and J 3 bases, and their ends lie 15 bases apart. CDR1 GTSNPN and CDR2 SVGIG were looked up in the germline V gene (reference sequence). Taken from cysteine to phenylalanine, the CDR3 has 14 residues. Here the CDR3 DNA is all that survives: 42 bases in frame from base 1. Library construction relied on the immunoSEQ multiplex PCR assay. TCRdb holds this immuneACCESS table with in-frame rearrangements only. Some clones are missing; in checked studies, unresolved V genes explain under half, and the rest has no known cause. This sample comprises roughly 710,000 clones, approximately 85% of them detected only once. About 0.011% of the sample is taken by the ten largest. In the case of this clone: Its antigen remains undetermined. Per-base qualities were not stored, and no clone one base away is much larger.

Separately, the same data were catalogued under a study of human thymus T cells. As the second study states: Immunologically healthy infants undergoing open corrective cardiac surgery for congenital heart defects in Finland were used as donors. The thymus tissue came from surgical resects taken out during corrective cardiac surgery. Usage of V and J gene segments appeared to be biased in both the thymic and the peripheral blood repertoires. The related research reported highly overlapping thymic TCR repertoires among unrelated individuals. The study described the TCR alpha and beta repertoires in about eight infant thymus samples and four matching peripheral blood samples. Donor ages ranged from about 7 to 250 days, and the cohort comprised 5 to 7 male and a couple of female infants. Thymocytes were mechanically released from the tissue and were stored as pellets of about 9.5-31 million cells at -70 degrees C. A QIAsymphony instrument was used to extract genomic DNA from frozen cell pellets. TCRB and TCRAD loci were amplified from a standardized quantity of quality-controlled genomic DNA using the immunoSEQ multiplex PCR assay. The amplicons spanned the V(D)J region and were long enough to cover the CDR3 and allow V and J genes to be identified. Through the commercial immunoSEQ service, the amplicons were sequenced on an Illumina platform. Primer bias and sequencing errors were corrected as previously described, and TCRAD and TCRB definitions were based on the IMGT database. immunoSEQ Analyzer 3.0 and VDJTools were used for repertoire analysis, which covered basic statistics, V/J segment usage, diversity estimates, rarefaction and pairwise overlap. To estimate diversity, the Chao1, ChaoE, Efron-Thisted, Shannon and inverse Simpson indices were applied, and diversity was also estimated on datasets down-sampled to the smallest sample. Repertoire overlap used strict matching of CDR3 nucleotide sequence, V gene and J gene, with Jaccard-based multidimensional scaling clustering. On average, thymus samples yielded around 800,000 unique TCRB clonotypes, whereas blood samples yielded around 84,000.

The TCR comes from a girl less than two years old with a congenital heart defect. Donor details come from another sample of the same person, matched by shared clones. Sequencing was done on a sample of thymocytes. This receptor chain uses TRBV30 and TRBJ1-2; TRBD1 is perhaps the D gene, given 5 matching bases. The CDR3 protein is CAWNQGRPYYGYTF. The DNA sequence is TGTGCCTGGAATCAGGGTAGACCCTACTATGGCTACACCTTC.